This T cell receptor beta chain was sequenced in a study of shared clonotypes between healthy human individuals. The table came from immunoSEQ multiplex PCR; TCRdb's copy has only in-frame clones and leaves some out. The profile shows about 1.1 million clones, 77% of them singletons. V dropped 5 bases and J dropped 7; count of bases not matched to a gene: 10. CDR3 size: 15 residues. The V gene's germline CDR1 is SGHAT and CDR2 FQDESV (reference sequence). This chain connects TRBV11-1 to TRBJ2-1, with TRBD2 identical over 8 bases. The source of this sequence is a man aged 18 to 29 in good health. Some clones in this sample may be carry-over from other donors' samples. Sequenced sample: memory CD4+ T cells from PBMCs. Subset noted: CD45RA-negative fraction. CDR3 amino acids: CASSPRAGVGNEQFF. DNA for the CDR3: TGTGCCAGCAGCCCTAGAGCGGGAGTCGGGAATGAGCAGTTCTTC.